Shown below are 32 T cell receptor beta chains from a single sample sequenced in a study of shared clonotypes between healthy human individuals. Libraries were prepared by immunoSEQ multiplex PCR; TCRdb keeps only in-frame clonotypes and omits some of them. Of around 600,000 clones listed, approximately 95% are singletons. Naive CD8 populations comprised CD45RO-negative cells positively selected for CCR7, excluding terminally differentiated effector memory CD45RA+ cells. The sequencing input was naive CD8+ T cells sorted from blood. Receptors originate from a woman younger than 45 in good health.

The chain has TRBV27 and TRBJ2-5; D could derive from TRBD1 or TRBD2 (5 bases each). Germline CDR1 MNHEY, CDR2 SMNVEV (reference sequence). V lost 7 bases, J lost 2 bases, and 17 bases lay in between. The CDR3 length is 15 residues. The CDR3 loop is CASTGQMSEQETQYF. The CDR3 bases are TGTGCCAGCACGGGGCAGATGAGTGAACAAGAGACCCAGTACTTC.

This clone has a single count. This chain connects TRBV27 to TRBJ2-1; 12 bases are shared with TRBD2. The CDR3 sequence is 16 residues long. The germline gives CDR1 MNHEY, CDR2 SMNVEV (reference sequence). J was trimmed by 8 bases and V by 5 bases; bases with no gene match: 10. In nucleotides, the CDR3 is TGTGCCAGCAGTCCAAGACTAGCGGGAGTTTTGGATGAGCAGTTCTTC. Protein sequence: CASSPRLAGVLDEQFF.

J is TRBJ2-3 and V is TRBV7-9; D possibly corresponds to TRBD2 (6 bases). CDR1 and CDR2 (germline): SEHNR, FQNEAQ (reference sequence). This CDR3 comprises 17 residues. The ends were cut back, 6 bases at V and 2 bases at J, with 21 bases in the middle. CDR3 region: CASREGFLDYNTDTQYF. The CDR3 coding sequence is TGTGCCAGCAGGGAGGGGTTCCTGGATTATAACACAGATACGCAGTATTTT. Supplemented by reference TRBV7-9 and TRBJ2-3, the full variable domain reads DTGVSQNPRHKITKRGQNVTFRCDPISEHNRLYWYRQTLGQGPEFLTYFQNEAQLEKSRLLSDRFSAERPKGSFSTLEIQRTEQGDSAMYLCASREGFLDYNTDTQYFGPGTRLTVL.

The V gene is TRBV7-9, the J gene TRBJ2-7; a weak D match, TRBD2 (6 bases). The CDR3 has 15 residues. Between the trimmed V and J ends, which lost 5 bases and 3 bases, there was a span of 17 bases. Germline V gene lookup returns CDR1 SEHNR and CDR2 FQNEAQ (reference sequence). The CDR3 DNA reads TGTGCCAGCAGCCCGGAGGGGTTTCGGGACTACGAGCAGTACTTC. This encodes CASSPEGFRDYEQYF.

V is TRBV10-1 and J is TRBJ2-3; TRBD2 matches at 12 bases. CDR1 WNHNN and CDR2 SYGVQD come from the germline V gene (reference sequence). This CDR3 spans 15 amino acids. V lost 0 bases to trimming and J lost 11 bases; unmatched junction nucleotides: 6. The CDR3 DNA reads as TGCGCCAGCAGTGAGTCTCTAGCGGGAGGGCCGCGGCAGTATTTT. Translating gives CASSESLAGGPRQYF.

The gene calls are TRBV27 and TRBJ2-7, with D unresolved. The CDR3 length is 16 residues. Germline V CDR1 and CDR2: MNHEY, SMNVEV (reference sequence). Trimming took off 3 bases at V and 1 base at J, with 16 bases between the two ends. CDR3 DNA: TGTGCCAGCAGTTTGGATACTTTGACTGGTTCCTACGAGCAGTACTTC. This encodes CASSLDTLTGSYEQYF.

The chain uses TRBV27 and TRBJ1-2; 8 bases are shared with TRBD1. This CDR3 is built from 14 residues. The trim removed 5 bases at V and 4 bases at J, leaving 6 bases unmatched. Germline V lookup: CDR1 MNHEY, CDR2 SMNVEV (reference sequence). DNA of the CDR3: TGTGCCAGCAGTCCCGAGGGACAGGTCTATGGCTACACCTTC. Its protein product is CASSPEGQVYGYTF.

The chain has TRBV11-2 and TRBJ1-1, with TRBD1 matching 7 bases. Germline V lookup: CDR1 SGHAT, CDR2 FQNNGV. The CDR3 consists of 16 residues. V dropped 4 bases and J dropped 1; count of bases not matched to a gene: 9. The CDR3 region has the DNA TGTGCCAGCAGCTGGGAGGGGGCAGGGGCGAACACTGAAGCTTTCTTT. Amino acids: CASSWEGAGANTEAFF.

The chain has TRBV5-1 and TRBJ2-7; D possibly corresponds to TRBD2 (7 bases). In germline, CDR1 is SGHRS, CDR2 YFSETQ. The CDR3 consists of 17 residues. V lost 0 bases and J 7 bases, leaving 23 bases between the germline ends. CDR3 in amino acids: CASSLGVAQGGMEEQYF. CDR3 sequence (DNA): TGCGCCAGCAGCTTGGGTGTGGCACAGGGAGGGATGGAGGAGCAGTACTTC.

This clone was seen just once. V and J are TRBV28 and TRBJ1-5, with TRBD1 matching over 10 bases. V lost 6 bases to trimming and J lost 1 base; unmatched junction nucleotides: 12. CDR1 is MDHEN and CDR2 is SYDVKM in the germline V gene. This CDR3 has 18 amino acids. CDR3 DNA: TGTGCCAGCAGACCCAGACAGGGGGCTCCGGGGAGCAATCAGCCCCAGCATTTT. Translation: CASRPRQGAPGSNQPQHF.

V usage is TRBV2 and J usage is TRBJ2-5, with D perhaps being TRBD1 or TRBD2 (7 bases each). From germline, CDR1 is SNHLY and CDR2 FYNNEI. V lost 7 bases, J lost 5 bases, and 23 bases lay in between. CDR3 length: 16 residues. CDR3 nucleotides: TGTGCCAGCAACGCCCCAGGGGGGGTACCAACGGAGACCCAGTACTTC. This sequence encodes CASNAPGGVPTETQYF.

The J gene is TRBJ2-1, the V gene TRBV2; tentative D call: TRBD2 (6 bases). The CDR3 is made up of 14 amino acids. The germline V gene has CDR1 SNHLY and CDR2 FYNNEI. Deletions cut 7 bases from V and 4 bases from J, with 14 bases between. The CDR3 loop is CASTEGSGYNEQFF. In DNA, the CDR3 is TGTGCCAGCACGGAGGGTAGCGGATACAATGAGCAGTTCTTC.

The chain has TRBV4-1 and TRBJ2-5; TRBD1 agrees at 7 bases. This CDR3 region has 15 residues. The germline gives CDR1 MGHRA, CDR2 YSYEKL. Trimming at V came to 0 bases and at J to 5 bases, leaving 6 bases not matched to a gene. The CDR3 loop is CASSQDPGTAETQYF. CDR3 sequence (DNA): TGCGCCAGCAGCCAAGATCCGGGGACAGCCGAGACCCAGTACTTC.

The count of this clone is one. V gene TRBV9 combines with J gene TRBJ2-3; 7 bases fit TRBD2. This CDR3 has 11 amino acids. Per germline, CDR1 SGDLS and CDR2 YYNGEE. After removal of 10 bases from V and 4 bases from J, the junction contained 3 bases not matched to a gene. The CDR3 reads CAGGSSDTQYF. CDR3 nucleotide sequence: TGTGCCGGCGGGAGTTCAGATACGCAGTATTTT.

V usage is TRBV28 and J usage is TRBJ2-7; TRBD2 matches 8 bases. The germline V gene has CDR1 MDHEN and CDR2 SYDVKM. V lost 6 bases and J lost 3; bases outside the gene matches: 7. CDR3 size: 14 residues. The CDR3 DNA follows: TGTGCCAGCAGCAAGAGCGGGAGCCACTACGAGCAGTACTTC. This codes for CASSKSGSHYEQYF. The whole variable domain, filled in from reference TRBV28 and TRBJ2-7, reads DVKVTQSSRYLVKRTGEKVFLECVQDMDHENMFWYRQDPGLGLRLIYFSYDVKMKEKGDIPEGYSVSREKKERFSLILESASTNQTSMYLCASSKSGSHYEQYFGPGTRLTVT.

This clone came up once. V is TRBV7-9 and J is TRBJ2-5; 12 nucleotides line up with TRBD2. Losses at the gene ends were 5 bases for V and 5 bases for J; bases not matched to a gene: 9. Per the germline V gene, CDR1 is SEHNR and CDR2 is FQNEAQ (reference sequence). This CDR3 contains 16 residues. The CDR3 loop reads CASSTRLAGVEETQYF. CDR3 nucleotide sequence: TGTGCCAGCAGCACACGACTAGCGGGAGTTGAGGAGACCCAGTACTTC.

This rearrangement joins TRBV4-1 to TRBJ2-1, with TRBD1 matching over 9 bases. The CDR3 consists of 16 residues. Unmatched junction bases numbered 7, after V lost 4 bases and J lost 3 bases. CDR1 and CDR2 from the germline V gene are MGHRA and YSYEKL. The CDR3 region is CASSPEGQGIYNEQFF. CDR3 in DNA: TGCGCCAGCAGCCCCGAGGGACAGGGTATCTACAATGAGCAGTTCTTC.

The chain combines TRBV7-8 with TRBJ2-7; 9 nucleotides align to TRBD2. This CDR3 is 16 amino acids long. The ends lost 1 base at V and 4 bases at J; junction bases unmatched: 8. Germline CDR1 is SGHVS and CDR2 is FQNEAQ. CDR3 sequence reads: CASSLEGSGSPYEQYF. The CDR3 DNA is TGTGCCAGCAGCTTAGAGGGTAGCGGGAGTCCGTACGAGCAGTACTTC. Using reference TRBV7-8 and TRBJ2-7 for the parts outside the CDR3, the full variable domain is GAGVSQSPRYKVAKRGQDVALRCDPISGHVSLFWYQQALGQGPEFLTYFQNEAQLDKSGLPSDRFFAERPEGSVSTLKIQRTQQEDSAVYLCASSLEGSGSPYEQYFGPGTRLTVT.

This clone appeared a single time. The chain couples TRBV28 to TRBJ2-2; D unclear. V was cut by 3 bases and J by 5 bases, with 10 bases left in between. CDR3 length equals 14 residues. Germline CDR1 reads MDHEN; CDR2 reads SYDVKM. CDR3 sequence: CASSFGLVTGELFF. CDR3 in DNA: TGTGCCAGCAGTTTTGGCCTGGTAACCGGGGAGCTGTTTTTT.

The CDR3 sequence: CASSFSAPGGNQPQHF. Here the CDR3 DNA reads TGTGCCAGCAGTTTTTCGGCCCCGGGGGGGAATCAGCCCCAGCATTTT. J is TRBJ1-5 and V is TRBV27; D might be TRBD1 (5 bases). The CDR3 loop spans 16 amino acids. Germline V gene lookup returns CDR1 MNHEY and CDR2 SMNVEV (reference sequence). Trimming left V 3 bases short and J 4 bases short, with 16 bases between.

This rearrangement joins TRBV6-5 to TRBJ1-4, with D hard to call. The length of the CDR3 is 13 residues. Per the germline V gene, CDR1 is MNHEY and CDR2 is SVGAGI. With 6 bases removed from V and 8 bases from J, the gap between germline ends came to 13 bases. This CDR3 reads CASSLIAGEKLFF. CDR3 DNA: TGTGCCAGCAGCCTAATCGCGGGAGAAAAACTGTTTTTT.

The chain recombines TRBV25-1 with TRBJ1-5, with 8 bases matching TRBD1. Trimming took 6 bases from V and 2 from J; bases not matched to a gene: 6. The CDR3 is made up of 15 amino acids. The V gene's germline CDR1 is MGHDK and CDR2 SYGVNS. The CDR3 bases are TGTGCCAGCAGAGCCTCGGGACAGGGCAATCAGCCCCAGCATTTT. It translates to CASRASGQGNQPQHF.

The J gene is TRBJ2-1, the V gene TRBV7-8; 8 nucleotides line up with TRBD2. The V gene end was trimmed by 5 bases and the J gene end by 8 bases; junction bases not matched to a gene: 14. The CDR3 runs to 16 residues. Germline V gene sequence: CDR1 SGHVS, CDR2 FQNEAQ. The CDR3 DNA follows: TGTGCCAGCAGCCCAGCGTCCAGCGGGAGTTGGTATGAGCAGTTCTTC. Encoded protein: CASSPASSGSWYEQFF.

The chain couples TRBV7-8 to TRBJ1-2, with D uncertain. The CDR3 runs 13 residues. Per germline, CDR1 SGHVS and CDR2 FQNEAQ. With 5 bases removed from V and 3 bases from J, the gap between germline ends came to 10 bases. Here the CDR3 reads CASSAKQDYGYTF. In DNA form, the CDR3 reads TGTGCCAGCAGCGCGAAGCAGGACTATGGCTACACCTTC.

The rearrangement joins TRBV7-2 to TRBJ1-2, with a possible D match to TRBD1 (6 bases). The germline V and J ends were trimmed by 2 bases and 4 bases, with 11 bases remaining between them. Germline loops: CDR1 SGHTA, CDR2 FQGNSA. The CDR3 is 14 residues long. The CDR3 bases are TGTGCCAGCAGCTTATACCAGGGGATCTATGGCTACACCTTC. It codes for CASSLYQGIYGYTF.

This clone was picked up one time. Other DNA sequences within the sample encode an identical CDR3. This sequence joins TRBV19 and TRBJ2-1, with unresolved D. The CDR3 has 15 amino acids. The V end was cut by 1 base, the J end by 0 bases, with 7 bases between. Germline CDR1 reads LNHDA; CDR2 reads SQIVND (reference sequence). In DNA form, the CDR3 reads TGTGCCAGTAGTATAGCCCTGAGCTCCTACAATGAGCAGTTCTTC. Its protein product is CASSIALSSYNEQFF. Supplemented by reference TRBV19 and TRBJ2-1, the full variable domain reads DGGITQSPKYLFRKEGQNVTLSCEQNLNHDAMYWYRQDPGQGLRLIYYSQIVNDFQKGDIAEGYSVSREKKESFPLTVTSAQKNPTAFYLCASSIALSSYNEQFFGPGTRLTVL.

The J gene is TRBJ2-5, the V gene TRBV2; 13 nucleotides align to TRBD2. The CDR3 is made up of 18 amino acids. The germline gives CDR1 SNHLY, CDR2 FYNNEI. J was trimmed by 0 bases and V by 2 bases; bases with no gene match: 6. DNA for the CDR3: TGTGCCAGCAGTGAAATCGGGACTAGCGGGGAACACCAAGAGACCCAGTACTTC. It is translated as CASSEIGTSGEHQETQYF.

V gene TRBV11-2 combines with J gene TRBJ2-5, with TRBD1 matching over 7 bases. TRBJ2-7 matches the DNA end more closely, so the J call is doubtful. CDR3 length: 12 amino acids. Germline V gene lookup returns CDR1 SGHAT and CDR2 FQNNGV. Written as DNA, the CDR3 is TGTGCCAGCAGCTCGACAGGGTACGAGCAGTACTTC. Encoded protein: CASSSTGYEQYF.

CDR3: CASSFTLLAYEQYF. The DNA for the CDR3 is TGTGCCAGCAGTTTCACCCTACTAGCTTACGAGCAGTACTTC. The chain is built from TRBV28 and TRBJ2-7, with D perhaps TRBD2 (6 bases). The germline V gene encodes CDR1 MDHEN and CDR2 SYDVKM. V was clipped by 3 bases and J by 4 bases, with 13 bases between them. The CDR3 runs 14 residues.

This rearrangement joins TRBV7-9 to TRBJ2-7, with 11 bases aligning to TRBD1. Germline V CDR1 and CDR2: SEHNR, FQNEAQ (reference sequence). The CDR3 has 17 amino acids. Trimming at V came to 5 bases and at J to 0 bases, leaving 9 bases not matched to a gene. The CDR3 sequence: CASSAGTGGLFSYEQYF. DNA for the CDR3: TGTGCCAGCAGCGCCGGGACAGGGGGTCTATTCTCCTACGAGCAGTACTTC.

The chain uses TRBV4-1 and TRBJ1-1; no definite D call. Trimming took off 3 bases at V and 0 bases at J, with 11 bases between the two ends. CDR1 and CDR2 from the germline V gene are MGHRA and YSYEKL. This CDR3 has 15 amino acids. The DNA for the CDR3 is TGCGCCAGCAGCCAGTCCGGCAAGATGAACACTGAAGCTTTCTTT. This codes for CASSQSGKMNTEAFF.

This chain links TRBV6-1 with TRBJ2-7; 8 bases agree with TRBD1. This CDR3 contains 16 residues. V shed 4 bases and J 5 bases; nucleotides not matched to a gene: 13. Germline V gene lookup returns CDR1 MNHNS and CDR2 SASEGT. The CDR3 DNA is TGTGCCAGCAGTGTTAGTCCCAGGGGGCGCGTCCACGAGCAGTACTTC. The encoded protein is CASSVSPRGRVHEQYF.